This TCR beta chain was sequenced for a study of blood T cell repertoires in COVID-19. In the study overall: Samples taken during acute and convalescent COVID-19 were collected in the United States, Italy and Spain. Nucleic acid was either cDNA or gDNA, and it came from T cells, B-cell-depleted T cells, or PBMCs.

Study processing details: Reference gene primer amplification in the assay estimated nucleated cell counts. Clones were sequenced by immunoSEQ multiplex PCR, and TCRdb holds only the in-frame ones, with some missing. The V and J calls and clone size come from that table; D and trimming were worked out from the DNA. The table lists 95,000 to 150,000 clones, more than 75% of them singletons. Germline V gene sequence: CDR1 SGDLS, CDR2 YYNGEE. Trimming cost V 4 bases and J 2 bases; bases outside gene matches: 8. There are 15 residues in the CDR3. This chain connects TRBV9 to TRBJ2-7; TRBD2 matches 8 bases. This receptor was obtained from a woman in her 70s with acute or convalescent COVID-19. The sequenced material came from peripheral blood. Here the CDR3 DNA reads TGTGCCAGCAGCCCACAGAGCGGGGGCACCTACGAGCAGTACTTC. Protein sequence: CASSPQSGGTYEQYF.